This TCR beta chain came from a study of T cell changes during pregnancy in multiple sclerosis. Repertoires were generated with immunoSEQ multiplex PCR, while TCRdb's copy carries only in-frame clones and drops some. Found here are roughly 42,000 clones, more than 90% of them singletons; the top ten hold roughly 0.5%. Germline V gene data show CDR1 as SGHVS and CDR2 as FNYEAQ. The CDR3 contains 13 residues. With V trimmed by 5 bases and J by 4 bases, 3 bases remained unmatched. This clonotype was obtained from a female donor in good health, enrolled as a control in a pregnancy study. The V and J genes are TRBV7-6 and TRBJ2-5, with TRBD1 matching over 8 bases. The sequences come from CD4+ T cells from peripheral blood mononuclear cells, collected in the second trimester of pregnancy. The CDR3 nucleotides read TGTGCCAGCAGCCCGGACAGGGTAGAGACCCAGTACTTC. The encoded protein is CASSPDRVETQYF.